These 20 T cell receptor beta chains were all obtained from the same sample, sequenced in a study of cytomegalovirus exposure and HLA in healthy donors. This PCR relied on a set of 60 Vbeta primers and 13 Jbeta primers. TCRdb's table, derived via immunoSEQ multiplex PCR, lists solely in-frame clones and lacks some. The table records 220,000 or so clones, around 75% of them present only once. The sample comprised PBMCs. The receptors here all came from a woman in her 30s in good health and CMV-seronegative.

V is TRBV6-1 and J is TRBJ1-5, with a tentative D call TRBD1 (6 bases). Germline values: CDR1 MNHNS, CDR2 SASEGT. Trimming took off 6 bases at V and 4 bases at J, with 10 bases between the two ends. CDR3 size: 13 residues. This CDR3 is CASSRTENQPQHF. The CDR3 DNA sequence: TGTGCCAGCAGCCGGACAGAAAATCAGCCCCAGCATTTT.

J is TRBJ1-5 and V is TRBV6-1; TRBD1 aligns across 7 bases. CDR1 is MNHNS, CDR2 SASEGT, per germline. This CDR3 contains 16 residues. V shed 2 bases, J shed 1 base, and the junction held 5 bases outside the gene matches. The CDR3 region is CASSESTGPSNQPQHF. The CDR3 nucleotides are TGTGCCAGCAGTGAATCGACAGGGCCGAGCAATCAGCCCCAGCATTTT.

The rearrangement uses TRBV2 and TRBJ2-1, with D tentatively TRBD2 (6 bases). V gave up 8 bases and J gave up 9 bases, with 8 bases separating them. The CDR3 contains 10 residues. Germline CDR1 and CDR2: SNHLY and FYNNEI. DNA for the CDR3: TGTGCCAGCGGAGGGAGTGAGCAGTTCTTC. Amino acid sequence: CASGGSEQFF.

A few counts support this clone. This chain joins TRBV5-4 and TRBJ2-2; D might be TRBD1 (6 bases). V shed 4 bases and J shed 7 bases, with 23 bases lying between them. Per the germline V gene, CDR1 is SGHNT and CDR2 is YYREEE (reference sequence). The CDR3 contains 17 residues. CDR3: CASSQELGGVRGGELFF. CDR3 nucleotides: TGTGCCAGCAGCCAAGAACTTGGGGGCGTTCGTGGCGGGGAGCTGTTTTTT.

The rearrangement joins TRBV5-6 to TRBJ1-3; TRBD1 agrees at 7 bases. The CDR3 runs to 13 residues. CDR1 is SGHDT and CDR2 is YYEEEE in the germline V gene. V gave up 2 bases and J gave up 6 bases; unmatched junction bases: 2. CDR3 nucleotide sequence: TGTGCCAGCAGCTTCACAGGGGAAAACACCATATATTTT. It encodes CASSFTGENTIYF.

The chain employs TRBV27 and TRBJ2-1, with 15 bases lining up with TRBD2. Germline values: CDR1 MNHEY, CDR2 SMNVEV (reference sequence). The CDR3 sequence is 17 residues long. V gave up 5 bases and J gave up 8 bases; unmatched junction bases: 10. CDR3 loop: CASSPRTSGRARDEQFF. The DNA of the CDR3 is TGTGCCAGCAGTCCACGGACTAGCGGGAGGGCCAGGGATGAGCAGTTCTTC.

This clone occurred once. The V and J genes are TRBV4-1 and TRBJ1-6, with unresolved D. This CDR3 is built from 14 residues. The germline CDR1 and CDR2 sequences are MGHRA and YSYEKL. V lost 6 bases to trimming and J lost 0 bases, with 6 bases between them. In nucleotides, the CDR3 is TGCGCCAGCAGTAGTACCTCCTATAATTCACCCCTCCACTTT. It encodes CASSSTSYNSPLHF.

The sample holds a few counts of this clone. The chain couples TRBV5-1 to TRBJ2-7; 8 bases are shared with TRBD1. V lost 4 bases, J lost 5 bases, and 8 bases stayed unmatched. CDR3 length equals 14 residues. The V gene's germline CDR1 is SGHRS and CDR2 YFSETQ. CDR3 loop: CASSLSTGEDEQYF. The CDR3 DNA sequence: TGCGCCAGCAGCCTATCGACAGGGGAGGACGAGCAGTACTTC.

J is TRBJ1-5 and V is TRBV5-5; TRBD1 matches 7 bases. V dropped 5 bases and J dropped 0; count of bases not matched to a gene: 14. The length of the CDR3 is 18 residues. Germline CDR1 and CDR2: SGHKS and YYEKEE (reference sequence). In nucleotides, the CDR3 is TGTGCCAGCAGTGCTGACAGGGTACCTCTAGATAGCAATCAGCCCCAGCATTTT. Protein: CASSADRVPLDSNQPQHF.

The rearrangement joins TRBV18 to TRBJ1-2; 7 bases are a match to TRBD1. Germline trimming cut 5 bases from V and 2 bases from J; bases unmatched to any gene: 2. This CDR3 has 13 residues. Germline CDR1 and CDR2: KGHSH and LQKENI. The CDR3 DNA sequence: TGTGCCAGCTCATCAGGGGGGAACTATGGCTACACCTTC. Its translation: CASSSGGNYGYTF. Full variable domain (rest looked up from reference TRBV18 and TRBJ1-2): NAGVMQNPRHLVRRRGQEARLRCSPMKGHSHVYWYRQLPEEGLKFMVYLQKENIIDESGMPKERFSAEFPKEGPSILRIQQVVRGDSAAYFCASSSGGNYGYTFGSGTRLTVV.

In regard to this clone: Its ends do not fully match the called genes, so a read error is possible. The sample carries other DNA sequences with the same CDR3. This chain connects TRBV6-6 to TRBJ1-1; TRBD1 is a possible D gene (5 bases). The germline CDR1 and CDR2 sequences are MNHNY and SVGAGI (reference sequence). CDR3 length equals 13 residues. CDR3 nucleotides: TGTGCCAGCAGCTACTACGACAGTTCTGAAGCTTTCTTT. Amino acid sequence: CASSYYDSSEAFF.

This clone appeared once. The J gene is TRBJ1-2, the V gene TRBV6-5, with D perhaps TRBD1 (6 bases). CDR3 length: 14 amino acids. V lost 6 bases and J lost 4, with 15 bases in between. Germline loops: CDR1 MNHEY, CDR2 SVGAGI. The CDR3 region is CASRARGGSYGYTF. The CDR3 DNA follows: TGTGCCAGCAGGGCGAGGGGGGGCTCCTATGGCTACACCTTC.

The chain is built from TRBV7-2 and TRBJ2-3; 8 bases match TRBD1. Germline loops: CDR1 SGHTA, CDR2 FQGNSA. The CDR3 length is 14 residues. Trimming cost V 5 bases and J 7 bases; bases outside gene matches: 8. CDR3 residues: CASSPGQGLHTQYF. In nucleotides, the CDR3 is TGTGCCAGCAGCCCCGGACAGGGCCTGCATACGCAGTATTTT.

The rearrangement links TRBV2 to TRBJ1-1; possible D gene TRBD1, 6 bases. CDR1 SNHLY and CDR2 FYNNEI come from the germline V gene. The CDR3 contains 15 residues. The V end lost 4 bases, the J end lost 4 bases, and 16 bases lay between the germline ends. CDR3 DNA sequence: TGTGCCAGCAGTGCAGATACACAGGGCTCCACTGAAGCTTTCTTT. Translating it yields CASSADTQGSTEAFF.

The chain joins TRBV5-1 to TRBJ1-3, with D hard to call. From germline, CDR1 is SGHRS and CDR2 YFSETQ. CDR3 length: 16 amino acids. V was shortened by 4 bases and J by 0 bases, with 14 bases between the two germline ends. CDR3 nucleotides: TGCGCCAGCAGCCCCTCACAGCTGAGCTCTGGAAACACCATATATTTT. It codes for CASSPSQLSSGNTIYF.

The J gene is TRBJ1-1, the V gene TRBV5-5, with D possibly TRBD1 on 6 matching bases. The ends were cut back, 4 bases at V and 5 bases at J, with 15 bases in the middle. Germline V CDR1 and CDR2: SGHKS, YYEKEE (reference sequence). The CDR3 totals 14 residues. CDR3 DNA sequence: TGTGCCAGCAGCCCGACAGGAGTTTGGACTGAAGCTTTCTTT. This sequence encodes CASSPTGVWTEAFF. Looking up the rest from reference TRBV5-5 and TRBJ1-1 gives the full variable domain: DAGVTQSPTHLIKTRGQQVTLRCSPISGHKSVSWYQQVLGQGPQFIFQYYEKEERGRGNFPDRFSARQFPNYSSELNVNALLLGDSALYLCASSPTGVWTEAFFGQGTRLTVV.

This clone has more than one count but fewer than ten. The chain combines TRBV6-6 with TRBJ1-2, with D possibly matching TRBD1 (5 bases). The CDR3 totals 13 residues. Germline CDR1 and CDR2: MNHNY and SVGAGI (reference sequence). V was pared by 5 bases and J by 0 bases, with 7 bases between. The CDR3 DNA reads as TGTGCCAGCAGTCGACAGTCTAACTATGGCTACACCTTC. This codes for CASSRQSNYGYTF.

The V call is TRBV19, the J call TRBJ1-2, with D tentatively TRBD1 (5 bases). Trimming pared 5 bases from V and 8 bases from J, leaving 15 bases between. Germline loops: CDR1 LNHDA, CDR2 SQIVND (reference sequence). CDR3 length equals 13 residues. CDR3 sequence: CASSGWQGGGYTF. CDR3 in DNA: TGTGCCAGTAGTGGGTGGCAGGGCGGCGGCTACACCTTC.

CDR3 loop: CASSQNFRDRSYEQYF. CDR3 sequence (DNA): TGTGCCAGCAGCCAAAATTTCCGGGACAGGAGCTACGAGCAGTACTTC. The chain uses TRBV11-3 and TRBJ2-7, with 8 bases fitting TRBD1. Germline assignment: CDR1 SGHNT and CDR2 YENEEA. With V trimmed by 5 bases and J by 3 bases, 12 bases remained unmatched. This CDR3 contains 16 residues.

V is TRBV29-1 and J is TRBJ1-2; D may be TRBD1 (6 bases). Germline CDR1 and CDR2: SQVTM and ANQGSEA. The CDR3 length is 13 residues. With 6 bases removed from V and 0 bases from J, the gap between germline ends came to 11 bases. Written as DNA, the CDR3 is TGCAGCGTATTGACAGGCACTAACTATGGCTACACCTTC. The encoded protein is CSVLTGTNYGYTF.